This entry lists 13 T cell receptor beta chains sequenced from one sample in a study of shared clonotypes between healthy human individuals. Sequencing used immunoSEQ multiplex PCR; TCRdb keeps in-frame clones, though not all of them. The data contain roughly 530,000 clones, 90% to 96% of them singletons. Sample: naive CD4+ T cells sorted from blood. As to subset: CD45RA+ positively selected. Receptors originate from a woman in her twenties or thirties in good health.

This chain joins TRBV15 and TRBJ2-5, with TRBD1 as a possible D gene (5 bases). Trimming stripped 3 bases from V and 5 bases from J, with 13 bases between. CDR3 length: 14 amino acids. From germline, CDR1 is LNHNV and CDR2 YYDKDF (reference sequence). This CDR3 reads CATSRGQMGETQYF. In nucleotides, the CDR3 is TGTGCCACCAGCAGGGGGCAGATGGGGGAGACCCAGTACTTC.

A single count supports this clone. This rearrangement joins TRBV11-2 to TRBJ2-1; D is unresolved. Germline lookup yields CDR1 SGHAT and CDR2 FQNNGV. V was pared by 1 base and J by 10 bases, with 8 bases between. The CDR3 contains 12 residues. DNA for the CDR3: TGTGCCAGCAGCTTAGTGGGGTCGGAGCAGTTCTTC. Its protein is CASSLVGSEQFF.

The chain recombines TRBV4-1 with TRBJ2-2; the D gene is possibly TRBD1 (6 bases). This CDR3 spans 15 amino acids. Per germline, CDR1 MGHRA and CDR2 YSYEKL. The V and J ends lost 3 bases and 5 bases respectively, with 13 bases between them. CDR3 in amino acids: CASSHETGRTGELFF. The CDR3 DNA sequence: TGCGCCAGCAGCCACGAGACAGGCCGAACCGGGGAGCTGTTTTTT.

This clone has just a few counts. The chain employs TRBV28 and TRBJ1-5, with D unclear. This CDR3 has 11 residues. Germline CDR1 and CDR2: MDHEN and SYDVKM. The V gene lost 6 bases and the J gene lost 7 bases, with 7 bases spanning the gap. For the CDR3, the DNA is TGTGCCAGCAGCCATCAGCAGCCCCAGCATTTT. Its translation: CASSHQQPQHF.

The chain links TRBV4-1 to TRBJ1-3; the D is unclear. Germline CDR1 reads MGHRA; CDR2 reads YSYEKL. V lost 6 bases and J lost 0, with 6 bases in between. The CDR3 loop spans 13 amino acids. The CDR3 sequence is CASRPSSGNTIYF. The CDR3 nucleotides read TGCGCCAGCAGACCCTCCTCTGGAAACACCATATATTTT.

The chain has TRBV5-1 and TRBJ2-7; TRBD2 matches at 11 bases. The CDR3 extends over 16 amino acids. V lost 4 bases and J lost 1; bases outside the gene matches: 7. From germline, CDR1 is SGHRS and CDR2 YFSETQ. CDR3 residues: CASSGPGTSGSYEQYF. In DNA form, the CDR3 reads TGCGCCAGCAGCGGCCCCGGGACTAGCGGATCCTACGAGCAGTACTTC.

The CDR3 loop is CSVDGQGAYEQYF. The CDR3 DNA reads as TGCAGCGTTGATGGACAGGGTGCCTACGAGCAGTACTTC. The genes are TRBV29-1 and TRBJ2-7, with 8 bases identical to TRBD1. Unmatched junction bases numbered 3, after V lost 3 bases and J lost 2 bases. CDR1 SQVTM and CDR2 ANQGSEA come from the germline V gene. CDR3 length equals 13 residues.

The CDR3 nucleotides read TGTGCCAGCAGCGGAAGGGTGAGCACTCGAGATACGCAGTATTTT. This gives the protein CASSGRVSTRDTQYF. The chain joins TRBV2 to TRBJ2-3; D remains ambiguous. Trimming took 6 bases from V and 5 from J, leaving 18 bases between them. The CDR3 extends over 15 amino acids. Germline V lookup: CDR1 SNHLY, CDR2 FYNNEI.

The V and J genes are TRBV18 and TRBJ2-1; D remains unclear. The V end was cut by 3 bases, the J end by 3 bases, with 6 bases between. CDR1 is KGHSH, CDR2 LQKENI, per germline. The CDR3 loop spans 13 amino acids. The CDR3 DNA is TGTGCCAGCTCACCTAACAGCTACAATGAGCAGTTCTTC. Amino acid sequence: CASSPNSYNEQFF.

The sample holds one count of this clone. The rearrangement uses TRBV28 and TRBJ2-2; 7 nucleotides line up with TRBD2. The germline V gene encodes CDR1 MDHEN and CDR2 SYDVKM. The J segment lost 2 bases and the V segment lost 3 bases, leaving 3 bases of the junction unmatched. The length of the CDR3 is 15 residues. The CDR3 bases are TGTGCCAGCAGTTTGAGCGGGGAAAACACCGGGGAGCTGTTTTTT. Translating it yields CASSLSGENTGELFF.

CDR3 in amino acids: CASSLEGYSYEQYF. The DNA of the CDR3 is TGTGCCAGCAGCTTAGAGGGCTACTCCTACGAGCAGTACTTC. The rearrangement uses TRBV7-9 and TRBJ2-7, with no clear D. This CDR3 region has 14 residues. The V end lost 1 base, the J end lost 0 bases, and 7 bases lay between the germline ends. Per germline, CDR1 SEHNR and CDR2 FQNEAQ (reference sequence).

The V call is TRBV7-2, the J call TRBJ2-1, with D perhaps TRBD1 or TRBD2 (5 bases each). Trimming pared 3 bases from V and 0 bases from J, leaving 12 bases between. CDR1 is SGHTA and CDR2 is FQGNSA in the germline V gene. This CDR3 region has 16 residues. The CDR3 DNA reads TGTGCCAGCAGCTTGGGGGTGATGAGCTCCTACAATGAGCAGTTCTTC. This sequence encodes CASSLGVMSSYNEQFF.

The chain is built from TRBV7-2 and TRBJ2-7; the D is unclear. Germline values: CDR1 SGHTA, CDR2 FQGNSA. This CDR3 contains 11 residues. Trimming cost V 7 bases and J 2 bases, with 6 bases left between them. CDR3 loop: CASTLAYEQYF. The CDR3, as DNA: TGTGCCAGCACCCTAGCCTACGAGCAGTACTTC.